Below, 4 T cell receptor beta chains from the same sample are listed, as sequenced in a study of T cells after yellow fever vaccination. TCRdb used MiXCR to reprocess the 5' RACE reads, holding one entry per CDR3 protein. This sample has about 230,000 distinct CDR3 sequences, with about 7% found just once. Sequenced material: CD4+ T cells sorted from PBMCs, taken on the day of the yellow fever booster vaccination. The receptors here all came from a young man who received the YFV17D yellow fever vaccine.

Many counts were recorded for this clonotype. The chain combines TRBV4-3 with TRBJ2-2; TRBD2 matches at 15 bases. The CDR3 has 20 residues. Germline loops: CDR1 LGHNA, CDR2 YSLEER. Losses at the gene ends were 2 bases for V and 2 bases for J; bases not matched to a gene: 9. CDR3 in amino acids: CASSQSYGTSGRLNTGELFF. The CDR3 nucleotides are TGCGCCAGCAGCCAATCCTATGGGACTAGCGGGAGGCTAAACACCGGGGAGCTGTTTTTT.

This clonotype was observed a handful of times. The chain employs TRBV5-1 and TRBJ2-3, with 11 bases lining up with TRBD2. V gave up 2 bases and J gave up 5 bases; unmatched junction bases: 13. CDR3 length: 18 residues. The germline gives CDR1 SGHRS, CDR2 YFSETQ. CDR3: CASSLGLSLAGGRDTQYF. The CDR3 region has the DNA TGCGCCAGCAGCTTAGGACTGAGCCTAGCGGGAGGAAGAGATACGCAGTATTTT. The complete variable domain, with remaining parts taken from reference TRBV5-1 and TRBJ2-3, reads KAGVTQTPRYLIKTRGQQVTLSCSPISGHRSVSWYQQTPGQGLQFLFEYFSETQRNKGNFPGRFSGRQFSNSRSEMNVSTLELGDSALYLCASSLGLSLAGGRDTQYFGPGTRLTVL.

The genes are TRBV28 and TRBJ2-7; 8 nucleotides agree with TRBD2. The germline gives CDR1 MDHEN, CDR2 SYDVKM. The ends lost 8 bases at V and 2 bases at J; junction bases unmatched: 8. This CDR3 has 14 amino acids. This CDR3 is CASSRGGTTYEQYF. The CDR3 DNA is TGTGCCAGCTCCCGGGGGGGAACGACCTACGAGCAGTACTTC.

At least ten counts were recorded for this clonotype. This chain uses TRBV10-3 with TRBJ2-1; possibly TRBD2 for D (6 bases). Germline-derived CDR1 and CDR2 are ENHRY and SYGVKD. CDR3 length: 16 residues. The V end lost 0 bases, the J end lost 0 bases, and 9 bases lay between the germline ends. The CDR3 reads CAISESGRGSYNEQFF. The CDR3 coding sequence is TGTGCCATCAGTGAGTCTGGGCGGGGCTCCTACAATGAGCAGTTCTTC.